This is a list of T cell receptor beta chains from one sample in a study of identical twins. TCRdb re-called the 5' RACE reads with MiXCR, one entry per CDR3 protein. Of around 240,000 distinct CDR3 sequences detected, 10% to 13% appear once; the ten largest clones hold 10%. The sample comprised memory T cells sorted from blood. These receptor sequences come from a man aged 45-60 years in good health. The CDR3 runs from the conserved cysteine through the conserved F or W. D genes are given only for firm matches. Part of the rows lack a size; the others show once, few, many or a class for expanded clones.

>TRBJ2-1|many|TRBV6-1|.
CASSPRGGSYNEQFF
TGTGCCAGCAGTCCCCGTGGGGGGTCCTACAATGAGCAGTTCTTC
>TRBJ2-2|few|TRBV6-4|TRBD2
CASTPSGDNTGELFF
TGTGCCAGCACCCCTAGCGGGGATAACACCGGGGAGCTGTTTTTT
>TRBJ2-3|many|TRBV28|.
CASSLVGSTDTQYF
TGTGCCAGCAGTTTGGTAGGGAGCACAGATACGCAGTATTTT
>TRBJ2-1|few|TRBV20-1|TRBD2
CSARGTLAGSSYNEQFF
TGCAGTGCTCGAGGGACCCTAGCGGGGAGCTCCTACAATGAGCAGTTCTTC
>TRBJ2-3|.|TRBV9|TRBD2
CASSVDSGGSTDTQYF
TGTGCCAGCAGCGTAGACTCGGGGGGATCCACAGATACGCAGTATTTT
>TRBJ2-2|few|TRBV7-9|TRBD2
CAVGGAVNTGELFF
TGTGCCGTCGGGGGGGCAGTGAACACCGGGGAGCTGTTTTTT
>TRBJ1-2|few|TRBV12-3/TRBV12-4|TRBD1
CASREGTGNYGYTF
TGTGCCAGCAGGGAAGGGACAGGGAACTATGGCTACACCTTC
>TRBJ1-3|many|TRBV9|.
CASTPGDRSGNTIYF
TGTGCCAGCACACCGGGGGATAGGTCTGGAAACACCATATATTTT
>TRBJ2-1|many|TRBV9|TRBD2
CASSVFTGTSGSLGNNEQFF
TGTGCCAGCAGCGTTTTTACCGGGACTAGCGGGAGTTTGGGTAACAATGAGCAGTTCTTC
>TRBJ1-5|many|TRBV18|.
CASSPRRSNQPQHF
TGTGCCAGCTCACCAAGGCGGAGCAATCAGCCCCAGCATTTT
>TRBJ2-1|once|TRBV7-6|.
CASSLASSGAVEWFF
TGTGCCAGCAGCTTAGCGTCTTCGGGAGCCGTGGAGTGGTTCTTC
>TRBJ2-2|few|TRBV20-1|TRBD2
CSAPTFRGDGELFF
TGCAGTGCGCCCACTTTCCGGGGGGACGGGGAGCTGTTTTTT
>TRBJ2-3|many|TRBV3-1|TRBD2
CASRVAGGPDTQYF
TGTGCCAGCAGGGTAGCGGGAGGGCCAGATACGCAGTATTTT
>TRBJ1-2|many|TRBV5-6|TRBD1
CASSLPGQANYGYTF
TGTGCCAGCAGCCTTCCGGGACAGGCTAACTATGGCTACACCTTC
>TRBJ2-7|.|TRBV14|.
CASSQGGIGLAPGYEQYF
TGTGCCAGCAGCCAAGGGGGGATTGGGCTAGCCCCTGGGTACGAGCAGTACTTC
>TRBJ1-1|.|TRBV9|.
CASSVDGRVNTEAFF
TGTGCCAGCAGCGTAGATGGCAGGGTGAACACTGAAGCTTTCTTT
>TRBJ2-1|.|TRBV29-1|.
CSVEEQKTPQFF
TGCAGCGTTGAAGAGCAGAAAACCCCGCAGTTCTTC
>TRBJ1-5|many|TRBV7-2|.
CASSLGGHGPGQPQHF
TGTGCCAGCAGCTTAGGAGGACACGGGCCGGGTCAGCCCCAGCATTTT
>TRBJ2-6|.|TRBV5-1|.
CASSSGRTSGANVLTF
TGCGCCAGCAGCTCCGGACGGACCTCTGGGGCCAACGTCCTGACTTTC
>TRBJ1-2|few|TRBV5-1|TRBD1
CASSRGGDRLNYGYTF
TGCGCCAGCAGCCGGGGTGGGGACAGACTTAACTATGGCTACACCTTC
>TRBJ2-5|.|TRBV28|.
CASSLAQEPQETQYF
TGTGCCAGCAGTTTAGCCCAGGAACCCCAGGAGACCCAGTACTTC
>TRBJ2-5|many|TRBV7-2|.
CASSLRRGTPETQYF
TGTGCCAGCAGCTTAAGGCGCGGGACGCCGGAGACCCAGTACTTC
>TRBJ2-5|.|TRBV20-1|.
CSARHAQGQETQYF
TGCAGTGCTAGACACGCCCAAGGGCAAGAGACCCAGTACTTC
>TRBJ2-3|many|TRBV14|.
CASSPDLGTQYF
TGTGCCAGCAGCCCTGACTTGGGTACGCAGTATTTT
>TRBJ2-1|.|TRBV12-3/TRBV12-4|.
CASSPGISYNEQFF
TGTGCCAGCAGTCCCGGGATCTCCTACAATGAGCAGTTCTTC
>TRBJ2-7|many|TRBV20-1|.
CSARDQNEQYF
TGCAGTGCTAGAGATCAGAACGAGCAGTACTTC
>TRBJ2-5|few|TRBV20-1|TRBD2
CSASTGGGIQETQYF
TGCAGTGCTAGCACTGGCGGGGGGATCCAAGAGACCCAGTACTTC
>TRBJ2-7|many|TRBV29-1|TRBD1
CSVSTGGMGAYEQYF
TGCAGCGTTTCGACAGGGGGCATGGGAGCCTACGAGCAGTACTTC
>TRBJ2-3|.|TRBV7-8|TRBD2
CASGYTSGFSTDTQYF
TGTGCCAGCGGGTACACTAGCGGCTTTAGCACAGATACGCAGTATTTT
>TRBJ1-2|.|TRBV4-1|TRBD1
CASSQRTGDGYTF
TGCGCCAGCAGCCAAAGGACAGGGGATGGCTACACCTTC
>TRBJ2-6|few|TRBV4-1|TRBD2
CASSQVGGSGANVLTF
TGCGCCAGCAGCCAAGTCGGGGGGTCTGGGGCCAACGTCCTGACTTTC
>TRBJ2-5|many|TRBV6-2/TRBV6-3|.
CASSVPETQYF
TGTGCCAGCAGCGTACCGGAGACCCAGTACTTC
>TRBJ2-7|few|TRBV18|TRBD1
CASSPLIRDREDEQYF
TGTGCCAGCTCACCTCTTATCCGGGACAGGGAGGACGAGCAGTACTTC
>TRBJ1-2|.|TRBV20-1|TRBD1
CSARGQGVGYTF
TGCAGTGCTAGAGGACAGGGGGTAGGCTACACCTTC
>TRBJ2-5|few|TRBV2|.
CASSEGANQETQYF
TGTGCCAGCAGTGAAGGGGCCAACCAAGAGACCCAGTACTTC
>TRBJ1-1|many|TRBV6-1|.
CASRKVRYTEAFF
TGTGCCAGCCGCAAGGTACGGTACACTGAAGCTTTCTTT
>TRBJ1-2|many|TRBV3-1|.
CASSQGQISNYGYTF
TGTGCCAGCAGCCAAGGACAGATTTCTAACTATGGCTACACCTTC
>TRBJ1-5|many|TRBV16|.
CASSPTGARNQPQHF
TGTGCCAGCAGCCCCACCGGGGCCCGCAATCAGCCCCAGCATTTT
>TRBJ2-2|many|TRBV4-2|TRBD1
CASSQVGQGSHRELFF
TGTGCCAGCAGCCAAGTTGGACAGGGGTCGCACCGGGAGCTGTTTTTT
>TRBJ2-7|once|TRBV28|TRBD1
CASSRVRDRGDEQYF
TGTGCCAGCAGTCGAGTCCGGGACAGGGGCGACGAGCAGTACTTC
>TRBJ1-4|.|TRBV9|.
CASSVDADAGNEKLFF
TGTGCCAGCAGCGTCGACGCAGACGCTGGTAATGAAAAACTGTTTTTT
>TRBJ2-3|few|TRBV28|TRBD2
CASNGLAGGRTDTQYF
TGTGCCAGCAACGGACTAGCGGGGGGGAGGACAGATACGCAGTATTTT
>TRBJ1-6|many|TRBV7-2|TRBD1
CASSLGDSASPLHF
TGTGCCAGCAGCTTGGGGGACAGTGCTTCACCCCTCCACTTT
>TRBJ1-5|many|TRBV30|.
CAWSAPRGPQHF
TGTGCCTGGAGTGCCCCCCGTGGGCCCCAGCATTTT
>TRBJ2-2|.|TRBV19|.
CATATDTNTGELFF
TGTGCCACTGCGACAGACACGAACACCGGGGAGCTGTTTTTT